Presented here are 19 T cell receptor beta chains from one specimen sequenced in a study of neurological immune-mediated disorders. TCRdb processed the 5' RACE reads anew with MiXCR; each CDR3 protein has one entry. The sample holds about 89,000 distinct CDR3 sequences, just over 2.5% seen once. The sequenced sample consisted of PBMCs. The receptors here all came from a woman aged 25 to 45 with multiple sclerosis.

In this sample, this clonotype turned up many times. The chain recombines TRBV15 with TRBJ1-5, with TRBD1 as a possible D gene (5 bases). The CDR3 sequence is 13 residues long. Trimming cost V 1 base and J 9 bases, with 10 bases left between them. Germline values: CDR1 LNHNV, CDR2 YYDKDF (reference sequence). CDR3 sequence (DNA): TGTGCCACCAGCAGAGGATGGGGGGTGCCCCAGCATTTT. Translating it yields CATSRGWGVPQHF.

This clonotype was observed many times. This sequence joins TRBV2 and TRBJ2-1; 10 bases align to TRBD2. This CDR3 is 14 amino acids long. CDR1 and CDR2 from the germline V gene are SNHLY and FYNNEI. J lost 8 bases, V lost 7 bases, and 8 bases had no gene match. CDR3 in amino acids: CASISLAGVDEQFF. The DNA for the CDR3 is TGTGCCAGCATATCGCTAGCGGGAGTGGATGAGCAGTTCTTC.

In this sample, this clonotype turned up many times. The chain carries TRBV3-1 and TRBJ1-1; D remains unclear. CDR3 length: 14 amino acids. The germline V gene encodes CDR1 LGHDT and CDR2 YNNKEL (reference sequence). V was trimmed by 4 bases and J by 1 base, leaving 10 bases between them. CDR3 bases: TGTGCCAGCAGCCTCCTGAACCAGAACACTGAAGCTTTCTTT. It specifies CASSLLNQNTEAFF.

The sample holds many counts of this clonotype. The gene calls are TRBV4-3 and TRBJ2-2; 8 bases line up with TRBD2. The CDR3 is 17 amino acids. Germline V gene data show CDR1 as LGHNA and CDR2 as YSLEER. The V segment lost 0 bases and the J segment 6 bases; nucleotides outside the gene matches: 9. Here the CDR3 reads CASSQDSPGGSPGELFF. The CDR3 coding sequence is TGCGCCAGCAGCCAAGACTCGCCGGGAGGGTCCCCCGGGGAGCTGTTTTTT.

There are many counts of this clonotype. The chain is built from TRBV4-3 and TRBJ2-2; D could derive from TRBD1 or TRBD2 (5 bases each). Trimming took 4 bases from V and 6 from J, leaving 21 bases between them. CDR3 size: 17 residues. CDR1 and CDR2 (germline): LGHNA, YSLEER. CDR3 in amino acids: CASSREASGTASGELFF. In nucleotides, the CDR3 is TGCGCCAGCAGCCGAGAAGCTTCCGGGACGGCGTCCGGGGAGCTGTTTTTT.

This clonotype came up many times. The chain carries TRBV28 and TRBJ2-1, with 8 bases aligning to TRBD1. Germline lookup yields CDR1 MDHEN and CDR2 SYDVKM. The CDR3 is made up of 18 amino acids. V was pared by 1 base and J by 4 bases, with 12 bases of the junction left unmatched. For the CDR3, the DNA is TGTGCCAGCAGTTTATATGGTAGGGGGACAGGCGGATACAATGAGCAGTTCTTC. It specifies CASSLYGRGTGGYNEQFF.

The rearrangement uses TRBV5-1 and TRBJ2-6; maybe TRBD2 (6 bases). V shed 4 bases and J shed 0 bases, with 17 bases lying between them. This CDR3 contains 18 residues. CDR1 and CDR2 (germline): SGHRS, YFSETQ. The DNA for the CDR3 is TGCGCCAGCAGCCGACCGGGACTTCAAGACTCTGGGGCCAACGTCCTGACTTTC. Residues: CASSRPGLQDSGANVLTF.

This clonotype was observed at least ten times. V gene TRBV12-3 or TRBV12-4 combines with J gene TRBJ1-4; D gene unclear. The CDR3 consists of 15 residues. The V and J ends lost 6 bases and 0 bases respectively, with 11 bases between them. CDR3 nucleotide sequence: TGTGCCAGCAGAGATACTCAGACAACTAATGAAAAACTGTTTTTT. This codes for CASRDTQTTNEKLFF.

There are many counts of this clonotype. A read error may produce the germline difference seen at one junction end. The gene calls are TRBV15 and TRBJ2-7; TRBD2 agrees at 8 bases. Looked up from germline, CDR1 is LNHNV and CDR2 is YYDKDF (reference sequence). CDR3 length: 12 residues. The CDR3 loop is CATRSGSNEQYF. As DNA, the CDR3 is TGTGCCACCCGCAGCGGGAGTAACGAGCAGTACTTC.

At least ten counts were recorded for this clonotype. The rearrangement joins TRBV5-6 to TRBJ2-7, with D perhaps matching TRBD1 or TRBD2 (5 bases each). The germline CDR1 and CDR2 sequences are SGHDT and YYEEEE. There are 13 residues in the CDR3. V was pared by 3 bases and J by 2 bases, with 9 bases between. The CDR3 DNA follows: TGTGCCAGCAGCTGGGACCGCGCCTACGAGCAGTACTTC. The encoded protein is CASSWDRAYEQYF. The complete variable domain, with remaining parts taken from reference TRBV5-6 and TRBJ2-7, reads DAGVTQSPTHLIKTRGQQVTLRCSPKSGHDTVSWYQQALGQGPQFIFQYYEEEERQRGNFPDRFSGHQFPNYSSELNVNALLLGDSALYLCASSWDRAYEQYFGPGTRLTVT.

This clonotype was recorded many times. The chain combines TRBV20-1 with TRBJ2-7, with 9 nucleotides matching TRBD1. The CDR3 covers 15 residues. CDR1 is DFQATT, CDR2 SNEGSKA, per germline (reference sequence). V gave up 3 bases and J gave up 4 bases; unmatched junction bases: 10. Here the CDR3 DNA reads TGCAGTGCTAGTGCGTCGGGACAGGGTTGGTACGAGCAGTACTTC. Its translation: CSASASGQGWYEQYF.

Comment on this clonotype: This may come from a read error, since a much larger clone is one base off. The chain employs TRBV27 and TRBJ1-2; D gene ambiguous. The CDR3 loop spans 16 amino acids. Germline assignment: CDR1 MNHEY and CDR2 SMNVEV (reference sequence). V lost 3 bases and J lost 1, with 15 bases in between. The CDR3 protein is CASSFEGGSGNYGYTF. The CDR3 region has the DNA TGTGCCAGCAGTTTTGAGGGAGGTTCGGGTAACTATGGCTACACCTTC.

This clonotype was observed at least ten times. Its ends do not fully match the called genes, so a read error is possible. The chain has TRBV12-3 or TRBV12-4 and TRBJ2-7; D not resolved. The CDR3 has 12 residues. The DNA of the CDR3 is TGTGCCAGCAGCTTAGGACGACGGGAGCAGTACTTC. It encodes CASSLGRREQYF.

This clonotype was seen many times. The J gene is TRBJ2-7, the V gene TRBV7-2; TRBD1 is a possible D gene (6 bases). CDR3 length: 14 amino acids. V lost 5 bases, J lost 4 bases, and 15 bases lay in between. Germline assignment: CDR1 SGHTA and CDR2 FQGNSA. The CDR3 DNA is TGTGCCAGCAGCGTAGGGGGATCGGGGTACGAGCAGTACTTC. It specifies CASSVGGSGYEQYF.

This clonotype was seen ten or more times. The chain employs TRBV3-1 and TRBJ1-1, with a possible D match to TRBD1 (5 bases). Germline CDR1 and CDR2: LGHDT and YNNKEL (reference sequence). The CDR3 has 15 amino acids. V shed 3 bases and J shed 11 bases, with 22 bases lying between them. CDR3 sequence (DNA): TGTGCCAGCAGCCATTGGACGGGGGGTGACCTCGGGGCTTTCTTT. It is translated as CASSHWTGGDLGAFF.

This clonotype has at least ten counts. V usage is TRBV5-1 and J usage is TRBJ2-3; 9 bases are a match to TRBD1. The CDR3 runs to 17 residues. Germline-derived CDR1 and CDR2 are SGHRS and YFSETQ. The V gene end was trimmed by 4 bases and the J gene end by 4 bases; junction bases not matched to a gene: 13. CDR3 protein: CASSVEQGALRADTQYF. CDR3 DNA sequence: TGCGCCAGCAGCGTCGAACAGGGGGCTCTAAGGGCAGATACGCAGTATTTT.

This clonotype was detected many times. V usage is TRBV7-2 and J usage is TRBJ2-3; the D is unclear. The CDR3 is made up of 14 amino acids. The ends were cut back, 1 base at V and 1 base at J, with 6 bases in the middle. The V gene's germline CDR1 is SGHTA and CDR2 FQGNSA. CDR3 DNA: TGTGCCAGCAGCTTAGTTCGTGGCACAGATACGCAGTATTTT. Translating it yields CASSLVRGTDTQYF.

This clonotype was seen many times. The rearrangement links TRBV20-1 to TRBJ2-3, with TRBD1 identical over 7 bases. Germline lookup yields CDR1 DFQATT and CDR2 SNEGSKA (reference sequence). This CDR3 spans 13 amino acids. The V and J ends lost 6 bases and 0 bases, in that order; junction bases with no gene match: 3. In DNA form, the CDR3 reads TGCAGTGCCTGGGACAGTAGCACAGATACGCAGTATTTT. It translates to CSAWDSSTDTQYF.

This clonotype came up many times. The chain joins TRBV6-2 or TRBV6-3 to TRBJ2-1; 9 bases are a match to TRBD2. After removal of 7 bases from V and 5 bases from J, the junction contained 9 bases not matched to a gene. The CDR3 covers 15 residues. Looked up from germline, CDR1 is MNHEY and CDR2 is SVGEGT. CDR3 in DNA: TGTGCCAGCACCGCACCTAGCGGGGACAACAATGAGCAGTTCTTC. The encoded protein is CASTAPSGDNNEQFF.